The present T cell receptor beta chain was sequenced within a study of blood T cells in healthy people across ages (dated by TCRdb to the mid-2010s). About the investigation overall: Template switching captured roughly one uniquely barcoded TCR beta cDNA molecule per two T cells in model experiments. To track age-related changes in TCR beta repertoire diversity, the study relied on deep sequencing normalized with unique cDNA molecular identifiers. The donors were split into four age groups: young (average about 16 years), middle-aged (roughly 39), aged (approximately 60) and long-lived (roughly 80). To avoid experimental bias, donors of different ages were spread randomly across the sequencing lanes. For two donors (one aged 18 to 30 and one aged 80 or older), the study analyzed two additional independent replicas of 1 million unique cDNA reads from the same blood draw.

Based on the germline V gene, the CDR1 and CDR2 sequences are MGHRA and YSYEKL. V and J lose 0 bases and 5 bases, and a span of 7 bases separates them. Taken from cysteine to phenylalanine, the CDR3 has 13 residues. Only the CDR3 region is kept as DNA, spanning 39 bases read in frame from base 1. What the authors observed across the whole study: Compared with the aged group, the long-lived group had more naive CD4+ T cells, fewer expanded clones and increased TCR diversity, suggesting age selection. Estimates of total diversity from one million sequenced T cells were regarded as lower bounds and underestimates. As age increased, observed TCR beta diversity per million T cells dropped in a roughly linear way, and a significant reduction was already evident by age about 36. The percentage of naive T cells measured by flow cytometry correlated strongly with observed TCR beta diversity. Because donor CMV infection status was unknown, age-related changes in expanded clonotypes were potentially confounded. Bulk unsorted PBMC profiling prevented conclusive comparison of naive and antigen-experienced compartments.

To prepare the library, 5' RACE was applied. The instrument was an Illumina HiSeq 2500. A second PCR of 7 to 11 cycles was performed with a sample-barcoded 5' primer and a J-beta primer mix. Each TCR beta cDNA molecule received a unique molecular identifier from a template-switch 5' adaptor carrying 12 random nucleotides. Each sample yielded at least 3 million CDR3-containing paired-end reads. First-strand cDNA was synthesized from all RNA with the Mint cDNA synthesis kit, primed by a TRBC-specific oligonucleotide. Following uracil-DNA glycosylase treatment, all cDNA underwent a first 18-cycle PCR with the universal primers M1SS and BC2_uni_R. Under the source paper's analysis protocol: For normalization, 1 million high-quality reads were randomly selected from each sample, with every read carrying a distinct molecular identifier. Reads with shared molecular identifiers were discarded instead of being binned into consensus sequences. MiTCR, with a Q25 quality threshold and the strictest error-elimination algorithm, was used for CDR3 identification, clonotype clustering and error correction. A nonparametric unseen species model with Euler transformation was used to estimate a lower bound on total TCR beta diversity. TCRdb reanalyzed the raw reads on its own, using fastp at Q25 for trimming and MiXCR for clone calling, and kept in-frame beta chains. CDR3 protein duplicates are merged, each entry listing the most common genes and DNA. TCRdb assigned the V and J calls; the authors' analysis was not used. The sample has 1.6 million or so distinct CDR3 sequences on record, roughly a third of them singletons. In total, the top ten clones hold about 11% of the sample.

There are a few counts of this clonotype. There is no known antigen for this receptor. Base qualities were left out, and no much larger clone turns up one base away. Donors were 30 to 45 systemically healthy Caucasian individuals from Russia aged roughly 6 to 90 years. Each donor gave around 9.8 milliliters of peripheral blood, collected into EDTA-treated Vacutainer tubes. Ficoll-Paque density-gradient centrifugation was used to isolate PBMCs, with at least 6 million per sample. Total RNA was extracted from PBMCs with Trizol reagent, with at least 5 micrograms obtained per sample. Naive CD45RAhigh/CD27high T cell percentages were measured by flow cytometry on a PBMC aliquot from every donor.

This TCR derives from a woman in her twenties or thirties in good health. The sequenced material came from blood. The receptor chain draws on TRBV4-1 and TRBJ2-5, with an unclear D gene assignment. The CDR3 reads CASSQERPETQYF. The nucleotide sequence is given as TGCGCCAGCAGCCAAGAGCGACCGGAGACCCAGTACTTC.